This entry lists 20 T cell receptor beta chains sequenced from one sample in a study of memory CD4+ T cells and cytomegalovirus serostatus. Single viable CD3+CD4+CD8-CD45RO+ cells were sorted as the memory CD4+ T cells. This table comes from immunoSEQ multiplex PCR, and its TCRdb copy is limited to in-frame clones, with some not included. The profile shows 35,000 to 45,000 clones, approximately 81% of them singletons. Sequenced material: memory CD4+ T cells from blood. These receptors all stem from an adult in good health and CMV-seronegative.

This clone was picked up one time. This rearrangement joins TRBV12-5 to TRBJ2-6; no firm D call. CDR3 length equals 15 residues. V lost 0 bases and J lost 1, with 4 bases in between. CDR1 is LGHNT, CDR2 FRNRAP, per germline. DNA for the CDR3: TGTGCTAGTGGTTTGGTACTGTCTGGGGCCAACGTCCTGACTTTC. Its translation is CASGLVLSGANVLTF.

The rearrangement uses TRBV28 and TRBJ1-6; 9 positions agree with TRBD1. CDR1 MDHEN and CDR2 SYDVKM come from the germline V gene. Trimming removed 6 bases from V and 10 bases from J; junction bases left unmatched: 7. The CDR3 covers 14 residues. DNA for the CDR3: TGTGCCAGCAGCCCGGGACAGGGCTGGTCACCCCTCCACTTT. Translated: CASSPGQGWSPLHF.

The J gene is TRBJ1-1, the V gene TRBV2; D not certain. Per germline, CDR1 SNHLY and CDR2 FYNNEI. CDR3 length equals 12 residues. V was shortened by 7 bases and J by 4 bases, with 10 bases between the two germline ends. CDR3 sequence reads: CASIREGTEAFF. DNA for the CDR3: TGTGCCAGCATCCGGGAGGGCACTGAAGCTTTCTTT.

Worth noting for this clone: Relative to the germline gene, one junction end is altered; a read error may explain this. V usage is TRBV19 and J usage is TRBJ1-1; D is possibly TRBD1 (6 bases). Germline assignment: CDR1 LNHDA and CDR2 SQIVND (reference sequence). The CDR3 runs 14 residues. The CDR3 is CASTPTGRVVPGEF. CDR3 sequence (DNA): TGTGCCAGTACCCCAACCGGCAGGGTTGTGCCAGGGGAATTT.

This clone was seen a handful of times. This chain links TRBV18 with TRBJ1-1; D gene uncertain. V shed 2 bases and J shed 8 bases, with 12 bases lying between them. There are 13 residues in the CDR3. Germline CDR1 is KGHSH and CDR2 is LQKENI. The CDR3 spells CASSPVNPSEAFF. As DNA, the CDR3 is TGTGCCAGCTCACCAGTTAATCCGAGCGAAGCTTTCTTT.

The J gene is TRBJ1-5, the V gene TRBV6-6; unclear D gene. From germline, CDR1 is MNHNY and CDR2 SVGAGI (reference sequence). Trimming pared 11 bases from V and 2 bases from J, leaving 19 bases between. The CDR3 is 15 amino acids. The DNA of the CDR3 is TGTGCCTCAGGAGGAGGGAGCAGCGGCAATCAGCCCCAGCATTTT. Translating gives CASGGGSSGNQPQHF.

This clone occurred a few times. The V and J genes are TRBV7-2 and TRBJ1-1, with 7 bases fitting TRBD1. Per germline, CDR1 SGHTA and CDR2 FQGNSA. The ends lost 5 bases at V and 5 bases at J; junction bases unmatched: 17. This CDR3 is 17 amino acids long. DNA for the CDR3: TGTGCCAGCAGCCTCGGACAGGCTCCTTTTTTCCGGACTGAAGCTTTCTTT. Protein: CASSLGQAPFFRTEAFF.

The genes are TRBV19 and TRBJ2-7; 12 nucleotides match TRBD1. The CDR3 runs to 16 residues. V lost 6 bases, J lost 7 bases, and 13 bases stayed unmatched. Germline CDR1 LNHDA, CDR2 SQIVND (reference sequence). CDR3 sequence reads: CASSNLPGQGAMEQYF. The CDR3 coding sequence is TGTGCCAGTAGCAATCTTCCGGGACAGGGGGCGATGGAGCAGTACTTC.

This clone turned up a few times. The chain has TRBV19 and TRBJ1-3, with 7 bases aligning to TRBD1. Unmatched junction bases numbered 4, after V lost 5 bases and J lost 0 bases. CDR1 is LNHDA, CDR2 SQIVND, per germline (reference sequence). The CDR3 sequence is 15 residues long. CDR3 in amino acids: CASSPGGASGNTIYF. Written as DNA, the CDR3 is TGTGCCAGTAGTCCAGGGGGGGCCTCTGGAAACACCATATATTTT.

The rearrangement joins TRBV5-4 to TRBJ2-1, with D tentatively TRBD1 or TRBD2 (5 bases each). The CDR3 is made up of 16 amino acids. The V and J ends lost 6 bases and 0 bases respectively, with 16 bases between them. Per germline, CDR1 SGHNT and CDR2 YYREEE (reference sequence). The CDR3 bases are TGTGCCAGCACCCTATGGGGGTCGAGCTCCTACAATGAGCAGTTCTTC. Translating gives CASTLWGSSSYNEQFF.

The V call is TRBV5-1, the J call TRBJ2-5; D might be TRBD1 (5 bases). This CDR3 has 16 amino acids. Trimming cost V 0 bases and J 2 bases, with 14 bases left between them. Per germline, CDR1 SGHRS and CDR2 YFSETQ. In DNA, the CDR3 is TGCGCCAGCAGCTTGGCAGGGTCGAATAAACAAGAGACCCAGTACTTC. It is translated as CASSLAGSNKQETQYF.

This sequence joins TRBV30 and TRBJ2-2, with 7 bases that match TRBD2. The CDR3 runs to 14 residues. The V gene end was trimmed by 3 bases and the J gene end by 6 bases; junction bases not matched to a gene: 7. Germline CDR1 GTSNPN, CDR2 SVGIG (reference sequence). CDR3 amino acids: CAWRRQTSSGELFF. The CDR3 DNA sequence: TGTGCCTGGAGACGTCAGACTAGCTCCGGGGAGCTGTTTTTT.

This chain connects TRBV5-1 to TRBJ2-1; no firm D call. Germline CDR1 reads SGHRS; CDR2 reads YFSETQ. The CDR3 is 11 residues long. V was trimmed by 1 base and J by 8 bases, leaving 4 bases between them. CDR3 region: CASSLSHEQFF. CDR3 nucleotides: TGCGCCAGCAGCTTGAGTCATGAGCAGTTCTTC.

This clone was observed once. The V and J genes are TRBV29-1 and TRBJ1-2; TRBD1 is a possible D gene (6 bases). This CDR3 is 14 amino acids long. Germline CDR1 reads SQVTM; CDR2 reads ANQGSEA. V lost 1 base and J lost 2, with 11 bases in between. The CDR3 here is CSVEAWDKNYGYTF. In DNA form, the CDR3 reads TGCAGCGTTGAAGCCTGGGACAAGAACTATGGCTACACCTTC.

This clone turned up a few times. The genes are TRBV5-4 and TRBJ2-3, with D possibly matching TRBD2 (5 bases). The germline V gene encodes CDR1 SGHNT and CDR2 YYREEE (reference sequence). CDR3 length: 14 residues. V lost 4 bases to trimming and J lost 4 bases, with 13 bases between them. The CDR3 loop reads CASSLRGRADTQYF. DNA of the CDR3: TGTGCCAGCAGCCTACGGGGAAGGGCAGATACGCAGTATTTT. The entire variable domain, with the rest obtained from reference TRBV5-4 and TRBJ2-3, is as follows: ETGVTQSPTHLIKTRGQQVTLRCSSQSGHNTVSWYQQALGQGPQFIFQYYREEENGRGNFPPRFSGLQFPNYSSELNVNALELDDSALYLCASSLRGRADTQYFGPGTRLTVL.

This clone was observed once. The chain employs TRBV19 and TRBJ2-5; 7 nucleotides align to TRBD1. In germline, CDR1 is LNHDA, CDR2 SQIVND (reference sequence). CDR3 length equals 16 residues. The V segment lost 4 bases and the J segment 3 bases; nucleotides outside the gene matches: 11. The CDR3 sequence: CASSRGPTGVEETQYF. The DNA for the CDR3 is TGTGCCAGTAGTAGGGGACCCACAGGGGTAGAAGAGACCCAGTACTTC.

The J gene is TRBJ2-3, the V gene TRBV7-9; perhaps TRBD1 as D (5 bases). The V end lost 3 bases, the J end lost 1 base, and 8 bases lay between the germline ends. The CDR3 contains 14 residues. CDR1 is SEHNR, CDR2 FQNEAQ, per germline (reference sequence). The CDR3 loop reads CASSLIQGTDTQYF. CDR3 coding DNA: TGTGCCAGCAGCTTGATACAGGGCACAGATACGCAGTATTTT.

The V call is TRBV29-1, the J call TRBJ1-1; D unclear. Trimming removed 3 bases at V and 7 bases at J, with 12 bases between. The germline V gene has CDR1 SQVTM and CDR2 ANQGSEA. This CDR3 region has 12 residues. The CDR3 sequence is CSVDVGQYEAFF. DNA of the CDR3: TGCAGCGTTGACGTAGGCCAGTATGAAGCTTTCTTT. The full variable domain, completed using reference TRBV29-1 and TRBJ1-1, is SAVISQKPSRDICQRGTSLTIQCQVDSQVTMMFWYRQQPGQSLTLIATANQGSEATYESGFVIDKFPISRPNLTFSTLTVSNMSPEDSSIYLCSVDVGQYEAFFGQGTRLTVV.

The chain uses TRBV30 and TRBJ2-2, with D unresolved. CDR1 GTSNPN and CDR2 SVGIG come from the germline V gene (reference sequence). The CDR3 sequence is 14 residues long. Trimming took 0 bases from V and 3 from J, leaving 8 bases between them. The CDR3 sequence is CAWSVQLDTGELFF. CDR3 nucleotides: TGTGCCTGGAGTGTTCAGTTGGACACCGGGGAGCTGTTTTTT.

The CDR3 loop reads CASSASQGAIAKNIQYF. Written as DNA, the CDR3 is TGTGCCAGCTCAGCATCCCAGGGGGCGATAGCCAAAAACATTCAGTACTTC. The gene calls are TRBV18 and TRBJ2-4, with TRBD1 matching over 8 bases. Unmatched junction bases numbered 9, after V lost 5 bases and J lost 0 bases. Germline CDR1 is KGHSH and CDR2 is LQKENI. The CDR3 is made up of 17 amino acids.